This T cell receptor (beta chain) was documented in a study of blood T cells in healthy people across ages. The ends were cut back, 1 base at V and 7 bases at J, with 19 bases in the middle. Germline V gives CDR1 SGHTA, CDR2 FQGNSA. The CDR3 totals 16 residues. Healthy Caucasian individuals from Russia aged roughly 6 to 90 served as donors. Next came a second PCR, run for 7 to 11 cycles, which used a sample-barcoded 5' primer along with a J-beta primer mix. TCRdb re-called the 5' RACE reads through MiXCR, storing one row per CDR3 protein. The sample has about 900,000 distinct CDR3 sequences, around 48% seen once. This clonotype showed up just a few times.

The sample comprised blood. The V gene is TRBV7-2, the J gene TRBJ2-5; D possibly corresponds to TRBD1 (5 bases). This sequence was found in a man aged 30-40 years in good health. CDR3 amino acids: CASSLGMAGRSGTQYF. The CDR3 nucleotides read TGTGCCAGCAGCTTAGGAATGGCAGGGCGGTCAGGGACCCAGTACTTC.